The source of this T cell receptor (beta chain) is a study of blood T cell repertoires in COVID-19. On the study more broadly: Sources were T cells, B-cell-depleted T cells, or PBMCs; the material itself was cDNA or gDNA.

The V segment lost 3 bases and the J segment 10 bases; nucleotides outside the gene matches: 11. This CDR3 is 15 amino acids long. Germline-derived CDR1 and CDR2 are GTSNPN and SVGIG (reference sequence). This clone was detected once. Per the original methods: Reference gene primer amplification in the assay estimated nucleated cell counts. Repertoires were generated with immunoSEQ multiplex PCR, while TCRdb's copy carries only in-frame clones and drops some. The V and J calls and clone size come from that table; D and trimming were worked out from the DNA. Among approximately 170,000 clones, roughly 80% were seen once, and the ten largest hold approximately 2.6%.

The receptor comes from a human donor with acute or convalescent COVID-19. The donor label of this sample is uncertain. Sequencing was carried out using peripheral blood. This rearrangement joins TRBV30 to TRBJ1-6; 8 bases fit TRBD1. The CDR3 spells CAWSRVIQGGSPLHF. CDR3 nucleotides: TGTGCCTGGAGCCGAGTGATACAGGGGGGCTCACCCCTCCACTTT.